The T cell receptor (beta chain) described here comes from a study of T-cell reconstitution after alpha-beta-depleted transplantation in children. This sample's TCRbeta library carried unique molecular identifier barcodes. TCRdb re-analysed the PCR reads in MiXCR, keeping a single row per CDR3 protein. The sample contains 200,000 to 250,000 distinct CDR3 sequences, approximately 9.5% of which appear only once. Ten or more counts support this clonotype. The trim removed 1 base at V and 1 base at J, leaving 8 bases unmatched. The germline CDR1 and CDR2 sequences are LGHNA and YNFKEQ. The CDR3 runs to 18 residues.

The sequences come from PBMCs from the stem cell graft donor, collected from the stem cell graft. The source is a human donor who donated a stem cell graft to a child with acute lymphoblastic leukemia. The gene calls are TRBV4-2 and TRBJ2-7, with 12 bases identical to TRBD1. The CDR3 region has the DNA TGTGCCAGCAGCCAAGTGGGGACAGGGGGCGATTTATCCTACGAGCAGTACTTC. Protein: CASSQVGTGGDLSYEQYF.